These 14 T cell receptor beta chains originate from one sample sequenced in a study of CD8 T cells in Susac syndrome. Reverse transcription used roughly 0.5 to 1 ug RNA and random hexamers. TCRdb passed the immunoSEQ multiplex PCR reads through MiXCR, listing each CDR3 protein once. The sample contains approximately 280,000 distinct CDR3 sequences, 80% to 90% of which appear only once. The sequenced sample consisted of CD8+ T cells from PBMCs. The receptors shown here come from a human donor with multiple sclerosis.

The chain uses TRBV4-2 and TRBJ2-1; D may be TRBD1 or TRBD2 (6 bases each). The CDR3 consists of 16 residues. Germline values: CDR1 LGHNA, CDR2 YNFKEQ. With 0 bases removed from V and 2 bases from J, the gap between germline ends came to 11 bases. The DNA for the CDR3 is TGTGCCAGCAGCCAAGAGTGGCGGGACACCTACAATGAGCAGTTCTTC. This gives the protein CASSQEWRDTYNEQFF.

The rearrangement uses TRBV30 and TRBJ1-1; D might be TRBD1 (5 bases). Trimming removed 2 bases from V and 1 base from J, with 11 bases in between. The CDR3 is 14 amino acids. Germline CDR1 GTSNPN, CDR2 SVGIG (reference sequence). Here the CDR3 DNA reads TGTGCCTGGAGTTATGGGGCGGCGAACACTGAAGCTTTCTTT. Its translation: CAWSYGAANTEAFF.

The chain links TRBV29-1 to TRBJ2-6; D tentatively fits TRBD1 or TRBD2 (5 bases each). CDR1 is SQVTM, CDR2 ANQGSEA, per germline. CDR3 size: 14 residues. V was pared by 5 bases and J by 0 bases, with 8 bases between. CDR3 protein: CSVRGLSGANVLTF. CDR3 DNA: TGCAGCGTTCGGGGCCTCTCTGGGGCCAACGTCCTGACTTTC.

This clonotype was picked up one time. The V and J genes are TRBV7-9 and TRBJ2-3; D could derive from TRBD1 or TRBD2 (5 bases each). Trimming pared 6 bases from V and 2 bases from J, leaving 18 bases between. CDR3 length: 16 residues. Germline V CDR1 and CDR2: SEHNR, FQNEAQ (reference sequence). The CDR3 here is CASSPTGTHLTDTQYF. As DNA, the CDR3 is TGTGCCAGCAGTCCCACCGGGACGCACCTCACAGATACGCAGTATTTT.

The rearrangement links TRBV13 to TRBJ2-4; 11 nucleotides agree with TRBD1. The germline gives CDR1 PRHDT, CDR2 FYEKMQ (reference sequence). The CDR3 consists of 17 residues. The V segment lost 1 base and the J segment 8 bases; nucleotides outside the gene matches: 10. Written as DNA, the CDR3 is TGTGCCAGCAGCTTAGCTGCGGGACAGGGGGTTAGAGACATTCAGTACTTC. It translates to CASSLAAGQGVRDIQYF.

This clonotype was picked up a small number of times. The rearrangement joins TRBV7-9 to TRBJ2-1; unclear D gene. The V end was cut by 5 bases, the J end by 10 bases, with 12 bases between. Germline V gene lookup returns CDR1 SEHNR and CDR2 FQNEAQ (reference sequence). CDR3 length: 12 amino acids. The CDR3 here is CASSPQSTEQFF. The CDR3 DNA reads TGTGCCAGCAGCCCCCAGAGCACCGAGCAGTTCTTC.

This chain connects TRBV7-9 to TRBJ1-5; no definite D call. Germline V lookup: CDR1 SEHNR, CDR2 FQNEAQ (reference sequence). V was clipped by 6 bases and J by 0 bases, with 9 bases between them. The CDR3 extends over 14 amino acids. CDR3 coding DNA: TGTGCCAGCAGAGGAGCGGGTAGCAATCAGCCCCAGCATTTT. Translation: CASRGAGSNQPQHF. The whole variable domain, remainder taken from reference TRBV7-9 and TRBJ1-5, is DTGVSQNPRHKITKRGQNVTFRCDPISEHNRLYWYRQTLGQGPEFLTYFQNEAQLEKSRLLSDRFSAERPKGSFSTLEIQRTEQGDSAMYLCASRGAGSNQPQHFGDGTRLSIL.

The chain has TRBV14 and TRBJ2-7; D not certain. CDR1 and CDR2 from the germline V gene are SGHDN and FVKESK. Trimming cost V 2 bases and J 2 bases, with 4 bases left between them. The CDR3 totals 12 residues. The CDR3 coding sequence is TGTGCCAGCAGCCAAAGACCCTACGAGCAGTACTTC. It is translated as CASSQRPYEQYF.

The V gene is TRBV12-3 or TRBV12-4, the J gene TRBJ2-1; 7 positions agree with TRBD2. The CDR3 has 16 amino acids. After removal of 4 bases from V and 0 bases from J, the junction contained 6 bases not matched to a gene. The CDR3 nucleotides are TGTGCCAGCAGTTCTAGCGGAGGTGCCTCCTACAATGAGCAGTTCTTC. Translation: CASSSSGGASYNEQFF.

The CDR3 loop is CASLRAGSSNTEAFF. Written as DNA, the CDR3 is TGTGCCAGTCTAAGGGCAGGGTCATCGAACACTGAAGCTTTCTTT. The V call is TRBV28, the J call TRBJ1-1, with D maybe TRBD1 (5 bases). The CDR3 is made up of 15 amino acids. Between the trimmed V and J ends, which lost 9 bases and 1 base, there was a span of 18 bases. Germline V gene sequence: CDR1 MDHEN, CDR2 SYDVKM.

CDR3 bases: TGTGCCAGTAGTATAGGGGGAGGGCTAGCGGAGCAGTTCTTC. Translated: CASSIGGGLAEQFF. This rearrangement joins TRBV19 to TRBJ2-1; 7 nucleotides align to TRBD2. Germline loops: CDR1 LNHDA, CDR2 SQIVND (reference sequence). The CDR3 is 14 residues long. V shed 1 base, J shed 10 bases, and the junction held 7 bases outside the gene matches.

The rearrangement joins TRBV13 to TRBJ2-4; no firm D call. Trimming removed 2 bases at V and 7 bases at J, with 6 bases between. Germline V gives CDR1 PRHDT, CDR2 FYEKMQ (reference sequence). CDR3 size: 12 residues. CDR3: CASSLNRNIQYF. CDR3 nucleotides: TGTGCCAGCAGCTTAAATAGGAACATTCAGTACTTC. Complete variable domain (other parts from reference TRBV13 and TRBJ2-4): AAGVIQSPRHLIKEKRETATLKCYPIPRHDTVYWYQQGPGQDPQFLISFYEKMQSDKGSIPDRFSAQQFSDYHSELNMSSLELGDSALYFCASSLNRNIQYFGAGTRLSVL.

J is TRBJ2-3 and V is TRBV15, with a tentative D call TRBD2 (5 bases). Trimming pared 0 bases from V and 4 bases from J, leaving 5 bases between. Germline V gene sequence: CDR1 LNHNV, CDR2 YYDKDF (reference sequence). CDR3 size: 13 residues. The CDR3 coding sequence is TGTGCCACCAGCAGAGAAGCGGCAGATACGCAGTATTTT. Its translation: CATSREAADTQYF.

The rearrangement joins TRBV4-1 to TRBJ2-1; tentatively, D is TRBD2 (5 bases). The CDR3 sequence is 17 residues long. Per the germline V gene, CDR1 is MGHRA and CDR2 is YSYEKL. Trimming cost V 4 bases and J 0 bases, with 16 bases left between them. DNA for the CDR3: TGCGCCAGCAGCCCCTTAGGAGTAGCGAGCTCCTACAATGAGCAGTTCTTC. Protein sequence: CASSPLGVASSYNEQFF.